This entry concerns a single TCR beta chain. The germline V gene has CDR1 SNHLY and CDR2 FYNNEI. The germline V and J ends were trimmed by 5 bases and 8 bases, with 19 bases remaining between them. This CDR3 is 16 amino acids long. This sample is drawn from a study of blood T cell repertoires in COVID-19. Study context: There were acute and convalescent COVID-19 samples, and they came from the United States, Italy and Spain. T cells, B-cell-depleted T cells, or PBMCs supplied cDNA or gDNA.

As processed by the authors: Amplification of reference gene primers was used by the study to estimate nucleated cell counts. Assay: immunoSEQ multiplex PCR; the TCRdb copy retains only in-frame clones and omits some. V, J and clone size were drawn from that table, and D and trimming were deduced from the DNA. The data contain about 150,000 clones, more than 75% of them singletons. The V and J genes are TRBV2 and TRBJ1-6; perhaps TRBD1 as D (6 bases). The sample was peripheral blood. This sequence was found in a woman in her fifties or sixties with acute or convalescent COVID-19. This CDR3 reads CASSRIRRTVDSPLHF. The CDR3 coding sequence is TGTGCCAGCAGTCGAATCAGGCGGACAGTCGATTCACCCCTCCACTTT.